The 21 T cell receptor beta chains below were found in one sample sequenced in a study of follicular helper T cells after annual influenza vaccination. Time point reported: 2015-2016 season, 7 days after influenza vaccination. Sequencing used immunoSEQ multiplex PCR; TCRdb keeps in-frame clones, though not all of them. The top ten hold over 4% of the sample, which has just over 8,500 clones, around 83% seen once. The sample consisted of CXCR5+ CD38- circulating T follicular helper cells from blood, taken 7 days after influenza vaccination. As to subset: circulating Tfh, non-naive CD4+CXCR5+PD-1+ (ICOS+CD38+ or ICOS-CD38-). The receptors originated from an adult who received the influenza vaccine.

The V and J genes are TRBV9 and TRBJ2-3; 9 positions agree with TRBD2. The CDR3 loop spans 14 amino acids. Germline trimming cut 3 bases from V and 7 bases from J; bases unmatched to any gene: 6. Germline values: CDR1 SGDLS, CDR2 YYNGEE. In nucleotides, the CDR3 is TGTGCCAGCAGCGCGGGACTAGCTACCCATACGCAGTATTTT. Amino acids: CASSAGLATHTQYF.

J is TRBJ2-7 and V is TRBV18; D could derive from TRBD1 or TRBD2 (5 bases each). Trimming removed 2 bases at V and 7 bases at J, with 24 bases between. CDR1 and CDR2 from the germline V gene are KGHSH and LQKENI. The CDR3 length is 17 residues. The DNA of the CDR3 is TGTGCCAGCTCACCAAAAGTTTATTGGGACCCCACGGGAGAGCAGTACTTC. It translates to CASSPKVYWDPTGEQYF.

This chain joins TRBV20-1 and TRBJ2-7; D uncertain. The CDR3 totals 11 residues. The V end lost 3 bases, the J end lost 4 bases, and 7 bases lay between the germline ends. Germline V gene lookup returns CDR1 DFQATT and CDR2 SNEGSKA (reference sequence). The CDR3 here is CSASIEYEQYF. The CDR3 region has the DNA TGCAGTGCTAGTATCGAGTACGAGCAGTACTTC.

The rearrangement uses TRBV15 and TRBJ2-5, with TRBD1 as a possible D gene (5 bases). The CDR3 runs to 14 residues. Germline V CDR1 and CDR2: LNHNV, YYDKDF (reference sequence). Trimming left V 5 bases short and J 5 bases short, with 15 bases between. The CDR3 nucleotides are TGTGCCACCAGCGGGGCGTTCGGGTGGGAGACCCAGTACTTC. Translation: CATSGAFGWETQYF. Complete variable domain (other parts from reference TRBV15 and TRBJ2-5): DAMVIQNPRYQVTQFGKPVTLSCSQTLNHNVMYWYQQKSSQAPKLLFHYYDKDFNNEADTPDNFQSRRPNTSFCFLDIRSPGLGDTAMYLCATSGAFGWETQYFGPGTRLLVL.

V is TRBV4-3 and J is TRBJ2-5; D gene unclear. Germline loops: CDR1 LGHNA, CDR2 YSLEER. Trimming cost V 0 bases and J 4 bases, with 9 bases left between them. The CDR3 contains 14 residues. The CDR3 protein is CASSQDGTGETQYF. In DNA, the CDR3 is TGCGCCAGCAGCCAAGATGGAACCGGAGAGACCCAGTACTTC.

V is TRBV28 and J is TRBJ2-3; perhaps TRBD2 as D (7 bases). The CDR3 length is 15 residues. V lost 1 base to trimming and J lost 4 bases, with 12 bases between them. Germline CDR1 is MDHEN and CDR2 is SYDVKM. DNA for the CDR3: TGTGCCAGCAGTTTATATGCCGGGGGGCCAGATACGCAGTATTTT. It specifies CASSLYAGGPDTQYF. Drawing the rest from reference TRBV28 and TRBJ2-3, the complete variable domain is DVKVTQSSRYLVKRTGEKVFLECVQDMDHENMFWYRQDPGLGLRLIYFSYDVKMKEKGDIPEGYSVSREKKERFSLILESASTNQTSMYLCASSLYAGGPDTQYFGPGTRLTVL.

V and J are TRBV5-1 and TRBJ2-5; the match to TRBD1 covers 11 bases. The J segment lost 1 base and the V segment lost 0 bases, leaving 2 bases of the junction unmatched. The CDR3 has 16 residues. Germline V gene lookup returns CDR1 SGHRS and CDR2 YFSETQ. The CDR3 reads CASSLVGTGGQETQYF. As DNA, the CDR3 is TGCGCCAGCAGCTTGGTAGGGACAGGGGGCCAAGAGACCCAGTACTTC.

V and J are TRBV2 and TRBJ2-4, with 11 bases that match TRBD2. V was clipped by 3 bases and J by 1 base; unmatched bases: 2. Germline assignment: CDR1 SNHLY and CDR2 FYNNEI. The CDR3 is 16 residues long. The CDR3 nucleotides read TGTGCCAGCAGTGATAGCGGGGGGGCCGCCAAAAACATTCAGTACTTC. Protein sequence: CASSDSGGAAKNIQYF. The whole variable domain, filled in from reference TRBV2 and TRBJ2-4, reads EPEVTQTPSHQVTQMGQEVILRCVPISNHLYFYWYRQILGQKVEFLVSFYNNEISEKSEIFDDQFSVERPDGSNFTLKIRSTKLEDSAMYFCASSDSGGAAKNIQYFGAGTRLSVL.

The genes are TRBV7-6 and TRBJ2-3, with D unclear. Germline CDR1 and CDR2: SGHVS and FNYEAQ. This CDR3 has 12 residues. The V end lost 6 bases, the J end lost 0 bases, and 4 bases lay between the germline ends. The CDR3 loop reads CASSRSTDTQYF. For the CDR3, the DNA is TGTGCCAGCAGTCGCAGCACAGATACGCAGTATTTT.

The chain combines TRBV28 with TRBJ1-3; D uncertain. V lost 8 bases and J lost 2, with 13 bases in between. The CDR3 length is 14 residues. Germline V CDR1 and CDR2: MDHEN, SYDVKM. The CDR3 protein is CASSRGRPGNTIYF. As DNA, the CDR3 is TGTGCCAGCTCGAGAGGAAGACCTGGAAACACCATATATTTT.

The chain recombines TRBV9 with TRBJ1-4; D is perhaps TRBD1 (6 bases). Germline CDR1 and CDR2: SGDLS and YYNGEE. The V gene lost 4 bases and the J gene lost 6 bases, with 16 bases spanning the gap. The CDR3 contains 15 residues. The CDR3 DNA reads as TGTGCCAGCAGCATTTCACAGGGTTACGATGAAAAACTGTTTTTT. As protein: CASSISQGYDEKLFF.

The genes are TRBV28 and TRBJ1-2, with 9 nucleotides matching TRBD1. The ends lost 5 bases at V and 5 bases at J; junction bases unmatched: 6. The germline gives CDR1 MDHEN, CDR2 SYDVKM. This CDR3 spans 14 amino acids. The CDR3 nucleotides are TGTGCCAGCAGTCAGACGACAGGGGGTTATGGCTACACCTTC. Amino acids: CASSQTTGGYGYTF.

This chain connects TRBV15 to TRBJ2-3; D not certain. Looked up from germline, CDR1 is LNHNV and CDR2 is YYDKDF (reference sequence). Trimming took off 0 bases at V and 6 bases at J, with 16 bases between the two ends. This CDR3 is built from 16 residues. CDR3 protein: CATSRDRRSPGDTQYF. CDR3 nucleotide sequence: TGTGCCACCAGCAGAGATAGGCGATCCCCCGGGGATACGCAGTATTTT.

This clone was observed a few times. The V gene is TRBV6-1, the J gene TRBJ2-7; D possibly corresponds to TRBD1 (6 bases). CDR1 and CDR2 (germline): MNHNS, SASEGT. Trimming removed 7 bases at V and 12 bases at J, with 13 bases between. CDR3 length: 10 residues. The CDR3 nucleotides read TGTGCCAGCACCGGGACAACGCTGTACTTC. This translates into CASTGTTLYF.

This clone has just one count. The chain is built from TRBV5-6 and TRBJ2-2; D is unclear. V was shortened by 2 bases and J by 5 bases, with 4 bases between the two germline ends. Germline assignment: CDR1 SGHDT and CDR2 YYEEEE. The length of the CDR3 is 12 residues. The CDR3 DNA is TGTGCCAGCAGCTTCGCTACCGGGGAGCTGTTTTTT. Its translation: CASSFATGELFF.

The CDR3 protein is CASSRRALQETQYF. As DNA, the CDR3 is TGTGCCAGCAGCCGTCGTGCTTTACAAGAGACCCAGTACTTC. The chain is built from TRBV2 and TRBJ2-5; the D is unclear. The V gene's germline CDR1 is SNHLY and CDR2 FYNNEI. This CDR3 has 14 residues. V was cut by 6 bases and J by 2 bases, with 13 bases left in between.

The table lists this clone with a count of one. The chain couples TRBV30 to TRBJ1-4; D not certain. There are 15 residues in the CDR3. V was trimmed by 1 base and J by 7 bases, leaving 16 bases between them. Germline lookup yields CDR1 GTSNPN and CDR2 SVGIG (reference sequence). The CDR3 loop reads CAWSASSRRGEKLFF. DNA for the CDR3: TGTGCCTGGAGTGCTTCCAGCCGGCGAGGTGAAAAACTGTTTTTT. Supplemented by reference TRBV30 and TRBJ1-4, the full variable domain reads SQTIHQWPATLVQPVGSPLSLECTVEGTSNPNLYWYRQAAGRGLQLLFYSVGIGQISSEVPQNLSASRPQDRQFILSSKKLLLSDSGFYLCAWSASSRRGEKLFFGSGTQLSVL.

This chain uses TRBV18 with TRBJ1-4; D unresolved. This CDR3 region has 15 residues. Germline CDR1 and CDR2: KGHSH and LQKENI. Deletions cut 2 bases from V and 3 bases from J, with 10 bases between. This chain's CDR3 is CASSPRQLSNEKLFF. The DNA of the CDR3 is TGTGCCAGCTCACCAAGGCAGTTATCTAATGAAAAACTGTTTTTT.

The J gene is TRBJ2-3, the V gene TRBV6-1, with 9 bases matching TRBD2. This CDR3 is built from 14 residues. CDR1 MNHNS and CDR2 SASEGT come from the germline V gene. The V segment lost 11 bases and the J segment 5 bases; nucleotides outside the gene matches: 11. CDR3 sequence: CASSAGGPQDTQYF. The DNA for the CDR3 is TGTGCCTCATCGGCGGGGGGGCCGCAAGATACGCAGTATTTT.

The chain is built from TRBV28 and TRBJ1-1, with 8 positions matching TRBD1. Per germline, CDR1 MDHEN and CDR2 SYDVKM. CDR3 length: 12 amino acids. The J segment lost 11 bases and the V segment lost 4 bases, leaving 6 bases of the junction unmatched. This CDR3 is CASSWTGLKAFF. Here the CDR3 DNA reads TGTGCCAGCAGTTGGACAGGGTTGAAGGCTTTCTTT.

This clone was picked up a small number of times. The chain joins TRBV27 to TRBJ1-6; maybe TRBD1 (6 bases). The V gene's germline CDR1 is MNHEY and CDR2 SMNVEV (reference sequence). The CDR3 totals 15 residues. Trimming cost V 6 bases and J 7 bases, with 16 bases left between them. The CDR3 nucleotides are TGTGCCAGCAGCGAACTCAGGGGAGGCAATTCACCCCTCCACTTT. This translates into CASSELRGGNSPLHF.